The present T cell receptor (beta chain) was sequenced within a study of identical twins. MiXCR, run by TCRdb on the 5' RACE reads, gives a single entry per CDR3 protein. The table records 1.5 million to 2 million distinct CDR3 sequences, around 33% of them present only once. Germline CDR1 SGHDT, CDR2 YYEEEE. The CDR3 comprises 17 residues, both ends counted. With regard to this clonotype: Because the CDR3's place on the DNA is in doubt, the DNA is left out and the CDR3 is given as listed by TCRdb.

The chain carries TRBV5-6 and TRBJ2-2; the table's D call, TRBD2, was not checked against the DNA. Sequencing was carried out using cord blood. The receptor was derived from a newborn girl in good health. The CDR3 loop is CASSFGPGLIYTGELFF.